These T cell receptor beta chains were read from a single sample in a study of beta chain features in type 1 diabetes. This table comes from immunoSEQ multiplex PCR, and its TCRdb copy is limited to in-frame clones, with some not included. The sample includes some 150,000 clones, 10% seen only once; the top ten take about 1.3%. Source material: naive CD4+ T cells from blood. These receptors came from a man aged 18 to 29 in good health. The CDR3 runs from the conserved cysteine through the conserved F or W. The order of the fields is CDR3 length, J gene, V gene, CDR3 protein.

16 TRBJ1-5 TRBV2 CASKLWGDRDHQPQHF
16 TRBJ1-3 TRBV28 CASSPYPGDIRNTIYF
14 TRBJ2-5 TRBV11-3 CASSLAGDQETQYF
14 TRBJ1-5 TRBV6-5 CASSYSADNQPQHF
16 TRBJ2-5 TRBV4-1 CASSQEWDRRLETQYF
15 TRBJ2-5 TRBV5-1 CASSFALTAQETQYF
13 TRBJ2-1 TRBV6-4 CASSRDTDNEQFF
13 TRBJ2-5 TRBV27 CASSFARGETQYF
15 TRBJ2-1 TRBV10-3 CAINQHSGENNEQFF
15 TRBJ1-5 TRBV19 CASTQRRGGNQPQHF
13 TRBJ2-7 TRBV5-1 CASSLQLGYEQYF
16 TRBJ2-1 TRBV7-3 CASSSQGLAGFNEQFF
15 TRBJ1-2 TRBV7-6 CASSILTGKSYGYTF
16 TRBJ2-1 TRBV6-6 CASSYTPGLTYNEQFF
18 TRBJ2-7 TRBV18 CASSPGTSGGQSSYEQYF
15 TRBJ2-1 TRBV7-2 CASSRDFGGRYEQFF